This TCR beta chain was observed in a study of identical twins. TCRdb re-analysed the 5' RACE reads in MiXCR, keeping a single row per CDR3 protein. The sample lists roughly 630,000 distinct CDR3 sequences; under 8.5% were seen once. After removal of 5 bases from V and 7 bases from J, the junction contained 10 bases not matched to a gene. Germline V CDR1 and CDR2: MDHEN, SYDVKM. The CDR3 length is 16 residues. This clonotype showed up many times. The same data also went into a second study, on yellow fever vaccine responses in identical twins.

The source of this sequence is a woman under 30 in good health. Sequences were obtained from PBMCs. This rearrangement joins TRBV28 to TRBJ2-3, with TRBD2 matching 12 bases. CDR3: CASSPRTSGVPNTQYF. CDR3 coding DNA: TGTGCCAGCAGTCCACGGACTAGCGGGGTTCCAAATACGCAGTATTTT.